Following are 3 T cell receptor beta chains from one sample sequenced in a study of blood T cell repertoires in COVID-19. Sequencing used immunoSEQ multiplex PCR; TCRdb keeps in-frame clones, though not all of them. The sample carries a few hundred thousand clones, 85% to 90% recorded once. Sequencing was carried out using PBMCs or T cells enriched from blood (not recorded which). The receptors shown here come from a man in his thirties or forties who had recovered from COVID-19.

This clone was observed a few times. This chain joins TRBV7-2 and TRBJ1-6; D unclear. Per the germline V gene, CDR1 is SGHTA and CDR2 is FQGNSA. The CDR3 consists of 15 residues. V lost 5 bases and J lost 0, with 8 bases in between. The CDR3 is CASSPGSSYNSPLHF. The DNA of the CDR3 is TGTGCCAGCAGCCCCGGGAGCTCCTATAATTCACCCCTCCACTTT.

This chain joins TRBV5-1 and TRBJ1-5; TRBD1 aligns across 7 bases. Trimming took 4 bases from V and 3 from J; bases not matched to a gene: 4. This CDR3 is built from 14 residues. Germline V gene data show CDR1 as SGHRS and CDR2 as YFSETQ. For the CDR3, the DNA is TGCGCCAGCAGCCCTGGACAGGACAATCAGCCCCAGCATTTT. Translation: CASSPGQDNQPQHF.

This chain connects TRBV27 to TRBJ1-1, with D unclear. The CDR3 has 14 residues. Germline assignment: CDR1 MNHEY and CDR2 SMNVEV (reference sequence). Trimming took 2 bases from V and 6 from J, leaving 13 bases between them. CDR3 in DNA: TGTGCCAGCAGTTTAACGGGAACTGGCGCTGAAGCTTTCTTT. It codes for CASSLTGTGAEAFF.